This TCR beta chain was identified during a study of T-cell reconstitution after alpha-beta-depleted transplantation in children listed by TCRdb under 2016. With respect to the entire study: The study quantitatively tracked T-cell immune reconstitution after TCRalphabeta/CD19-depleted allogeneic hematopoietic cell transplantation in children using TCR repertoire profiling.

V is cut back by 2 bases and J by 6 bases, with 3 bases in the junction unmatched. The CDR3 covers 13 residues, taking in both the cysteine and the phenylalanine. Only the CDR3 DNA is retained, 39 bases long and in frame from the first base. CDR1 DFQATT and CDR2 SNEGSKA are derived from the germline V gene (reference sequence). The library was produced with PCR. The reads were generated on an Illumina HiSeq 2500. To normalize quantification of the TCRbeta repertoire, the TCR libraries were built with molecular barcoding that relied on unique molecular identifiers. TCRdb applied fastp at Q25 and MiXCR to the public reads, then kept only in-frame beta chains. Rows are combined by CDR3 protein, so each entry shows the most common genes and DNA. A total of 200,000 to 300,000 distinct CDR3 sequences appear in this sample, around 11% of them only once. Of the sample, 2.6% falls within the top ten clones.

This clonotype was counted ten times or more. Its antigen is unknown. No base quality values were provided; no much bigger clone lies one nucleotide off. The TCR was taken from a human donor who donated a stem cell graft to a child with acute lymphoblastic leukemia. The chain was built from TRBV20-1 and TRBJ2-7; TRBD2 agrees with 11 junctional bases. The sequencing used PBMCs from the stem cell graft donor, collected from the stem cell graft. The nucleotide sequence is given as TGCAGTGCTAGAACTACTAGCGGGGGCGAGCAGTACTTC. Translation gives CSARTTSGGEQYF.